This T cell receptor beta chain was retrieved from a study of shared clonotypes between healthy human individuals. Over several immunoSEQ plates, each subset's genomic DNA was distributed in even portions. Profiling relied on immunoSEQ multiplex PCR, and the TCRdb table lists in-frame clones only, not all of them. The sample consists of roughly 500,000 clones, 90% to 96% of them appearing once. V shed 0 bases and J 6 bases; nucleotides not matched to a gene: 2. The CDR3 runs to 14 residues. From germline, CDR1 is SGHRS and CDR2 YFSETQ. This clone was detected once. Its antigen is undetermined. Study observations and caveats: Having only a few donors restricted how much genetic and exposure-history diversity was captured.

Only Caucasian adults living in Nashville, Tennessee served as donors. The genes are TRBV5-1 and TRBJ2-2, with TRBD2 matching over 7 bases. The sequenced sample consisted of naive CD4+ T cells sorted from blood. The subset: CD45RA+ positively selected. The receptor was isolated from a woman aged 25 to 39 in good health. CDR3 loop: CASSLGTSSGELFF. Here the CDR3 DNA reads TGCGCCAGCAGCTTGGGGACTAGTTCCGGGGAGCTGTTTTTT.